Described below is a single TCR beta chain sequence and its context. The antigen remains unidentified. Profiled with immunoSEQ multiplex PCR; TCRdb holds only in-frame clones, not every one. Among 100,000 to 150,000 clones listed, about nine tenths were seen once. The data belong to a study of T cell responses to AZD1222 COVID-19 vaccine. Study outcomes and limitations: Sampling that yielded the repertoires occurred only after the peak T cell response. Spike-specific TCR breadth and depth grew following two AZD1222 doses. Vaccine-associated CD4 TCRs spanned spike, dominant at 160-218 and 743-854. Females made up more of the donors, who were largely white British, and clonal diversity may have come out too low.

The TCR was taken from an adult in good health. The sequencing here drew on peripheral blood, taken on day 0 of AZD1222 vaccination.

The CDR3 DNA sequence: TGTGCCAGCAGTTGGTCTTATATGTACGAGCAGTACTTC. It encodes CASSWSYMYEQYF. V usage is TRBV12-3 or TRBV12-4 and J usage is TRBJ2-7; unclear D gene. The CDR3 has 13 amino acids. V was shortened by 4 bases and J by 4 bases, with 11 bases between the two germline ends.